This TCR beta chain was observed in a study of blood T cell repertoires in COVID-19. Profiling relied on immunoSEQ multiplex PCR, and the TCRdb table lists in-frame clones only, not all of them. The sample consists of approximately 100,000 clones, around 85% of them appearing once. Germline values: CDR1 SGHNT, CDR2 YYREEE (reference sequence). The CDR3 covers 14 residues. The ends were cut back, 4 bases at V and 1 base at J, with 9 bases in the middle. This rearrangement joins TRBV5-4 to TRBJ1-5; tentatively, D is TRBD1 (6 bases). The sample consisted of peripheral blood. This receptor was taken from a woman between 70 and 85 years old with active or convalescent COVID-19. In DNA form, the CDR3 reads TGTGCCAGCAGCGCCAGGGGAAGCAATCAGCCCCAGCATTTT. It encodes CASSARGSNQPQHF.